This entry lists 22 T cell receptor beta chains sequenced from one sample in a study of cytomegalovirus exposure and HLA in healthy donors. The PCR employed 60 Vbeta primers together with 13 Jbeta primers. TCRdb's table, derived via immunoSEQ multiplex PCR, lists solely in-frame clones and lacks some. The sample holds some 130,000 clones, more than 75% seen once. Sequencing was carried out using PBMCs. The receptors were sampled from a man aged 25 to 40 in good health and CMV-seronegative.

The DNA of the CDR3 is TGTGCCAGCATCGGGAGACCCAAAAACATTCAGTACTTC. Translated: CASIGRPKNIQYF. This chain joins TRBV2 and TRBJ2-4; maybe TRBD2 (6 bases). V was pared by 7 bases and J by 2 bases, with 9 bases between. Germline CDR1 and CDR2: SNHLY and FYNNEI. The length of the CDR3 is 13 residues.

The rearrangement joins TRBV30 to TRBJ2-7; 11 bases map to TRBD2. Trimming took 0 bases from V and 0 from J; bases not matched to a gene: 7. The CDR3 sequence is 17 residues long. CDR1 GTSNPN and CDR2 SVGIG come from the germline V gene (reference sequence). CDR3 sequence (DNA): TGTGCCTGGAGTGTACGCCGGACTAGCGGGTACTCCTACGAGCAGTACTTC. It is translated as CAWSVRRTSGYSYEQYF.

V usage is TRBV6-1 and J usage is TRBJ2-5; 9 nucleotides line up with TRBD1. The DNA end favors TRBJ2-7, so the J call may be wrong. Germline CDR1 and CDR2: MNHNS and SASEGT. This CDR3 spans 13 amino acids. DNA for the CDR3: TGTGCCAGCAGACTACGGGACAGGGACGAGCAGTACTTC. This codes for CASRLRDRDEQYF.

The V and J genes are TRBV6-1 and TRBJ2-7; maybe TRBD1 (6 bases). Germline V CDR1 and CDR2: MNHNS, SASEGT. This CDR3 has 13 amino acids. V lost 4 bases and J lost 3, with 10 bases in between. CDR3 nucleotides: TGTGCCAGCAGTGGGACAGATCACTACGAGCAGTACTTC. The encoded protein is CASSGTDHYEQYF.

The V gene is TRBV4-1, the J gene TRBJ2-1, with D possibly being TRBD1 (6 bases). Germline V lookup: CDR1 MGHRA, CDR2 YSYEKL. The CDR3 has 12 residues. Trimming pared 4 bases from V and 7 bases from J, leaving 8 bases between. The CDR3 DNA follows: TGCGCCAGCAGCCTTGGACAGAATGAGCAGTTCTTC. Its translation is CASSLGQNEQFF.

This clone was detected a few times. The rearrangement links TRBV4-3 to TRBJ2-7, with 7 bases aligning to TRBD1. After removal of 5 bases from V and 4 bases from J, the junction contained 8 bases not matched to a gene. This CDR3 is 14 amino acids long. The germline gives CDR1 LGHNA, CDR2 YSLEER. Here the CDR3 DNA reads TGCGCCAGCAGCTCACACGGGACAGCTTACGAGCAGTACTTC. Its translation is CASSSHGTAYEQYF.

The CDR3 here is CASSLDSTSGRGVVHEQFF. The CDR3 region has the DNA TGTGCCAGCAGCTTAGATTCGACTAGCGGGAGGGGGGTGGTCCATGAGCAGTTCTTC. This chain links TRBV13 with TRBJ2-1; 14 positions match TRBD2. Losses at the gene ends were 1 base for V and 8 bases for J; bases not matched to a gene: 13. Germline V lookup: CDR1 PRHDT, CDR2 FYEKMQ (reference sequence). The CDR3 totals 19 residues.

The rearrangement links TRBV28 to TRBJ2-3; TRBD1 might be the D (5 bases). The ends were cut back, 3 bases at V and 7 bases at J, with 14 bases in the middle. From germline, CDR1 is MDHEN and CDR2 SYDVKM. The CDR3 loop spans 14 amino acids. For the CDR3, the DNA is TGTGCCAGCAGTTTGCCCCCCAGGGTAAATACGCAGTATTTT. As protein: CASSLPPRVNTQYF.

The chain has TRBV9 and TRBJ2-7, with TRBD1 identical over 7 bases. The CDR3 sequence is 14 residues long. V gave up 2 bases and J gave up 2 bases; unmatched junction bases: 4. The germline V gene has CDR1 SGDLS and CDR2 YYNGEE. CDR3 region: CASSVRTGPYEQYF. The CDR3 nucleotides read TGTGCCAGCAGCGTCCGGACAGGTCCCTACGAGCAGTACTTC.

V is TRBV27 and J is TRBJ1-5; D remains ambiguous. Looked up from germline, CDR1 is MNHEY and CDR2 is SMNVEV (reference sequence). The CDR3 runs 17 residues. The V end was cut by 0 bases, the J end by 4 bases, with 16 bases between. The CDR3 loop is CASSLSWGRGWNQPQHF. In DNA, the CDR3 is TGTGCCAGCAGTTTATCATGGGGAAGAGGGTGGAATCAGCCCCAGCATTTT.

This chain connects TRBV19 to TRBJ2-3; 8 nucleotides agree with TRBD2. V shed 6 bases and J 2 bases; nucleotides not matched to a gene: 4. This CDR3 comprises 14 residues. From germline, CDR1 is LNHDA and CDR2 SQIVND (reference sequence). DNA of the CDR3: TGTGCCAGTAGCTTAGCGGGGCCCACAGATACGCAGTATTTT. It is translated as CASSLAGPTDTQYF.

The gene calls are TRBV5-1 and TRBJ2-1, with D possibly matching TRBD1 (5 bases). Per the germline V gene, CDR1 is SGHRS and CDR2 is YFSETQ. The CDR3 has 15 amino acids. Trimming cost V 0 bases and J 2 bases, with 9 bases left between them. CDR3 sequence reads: CASSLEVGAYNEQFF. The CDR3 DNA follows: TGCGCCAGCAGCTTGGAGGTAGGGGCCTACAATGAGCAGTTCTTC.

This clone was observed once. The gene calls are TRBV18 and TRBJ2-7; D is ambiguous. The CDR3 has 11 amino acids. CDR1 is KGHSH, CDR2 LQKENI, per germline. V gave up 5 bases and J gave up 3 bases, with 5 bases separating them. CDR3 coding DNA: TGTGCCAGCTCAAATCACTACGAGCAGTACTTC. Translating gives CASSNHYEQYF.

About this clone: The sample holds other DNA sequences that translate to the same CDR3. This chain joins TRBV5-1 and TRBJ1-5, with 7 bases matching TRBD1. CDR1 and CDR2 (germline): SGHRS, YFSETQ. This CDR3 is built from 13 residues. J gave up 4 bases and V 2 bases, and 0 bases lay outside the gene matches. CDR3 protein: CASSLQGNQPQHF. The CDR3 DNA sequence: TGCGCCAGCAGCTTACAGGGGAATCAGCCCCAGCATTTT.

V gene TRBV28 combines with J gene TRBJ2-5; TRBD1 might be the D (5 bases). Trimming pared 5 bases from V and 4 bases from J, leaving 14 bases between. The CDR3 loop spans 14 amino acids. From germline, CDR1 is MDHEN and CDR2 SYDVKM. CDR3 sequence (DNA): TGTGCCAGCAGTGGAAGGGGCCGCGGAGAGACCCAGTACTTC. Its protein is CASSGRGRGETQYF.

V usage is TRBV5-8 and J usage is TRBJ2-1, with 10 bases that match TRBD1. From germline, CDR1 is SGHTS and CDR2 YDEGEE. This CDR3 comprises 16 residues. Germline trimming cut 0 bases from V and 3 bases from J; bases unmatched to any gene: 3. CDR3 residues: CASSLAGDRGYNEQFF. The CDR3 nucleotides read TGTGCCAGCAGCTTGGCCGGGGACAGGGGCTACAATGAGCAGTTCTTC.

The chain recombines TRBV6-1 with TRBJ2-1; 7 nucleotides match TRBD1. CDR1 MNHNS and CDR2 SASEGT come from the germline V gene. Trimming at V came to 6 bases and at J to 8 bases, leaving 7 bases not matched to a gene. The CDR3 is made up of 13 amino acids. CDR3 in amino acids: CASRSGQDYEQFF. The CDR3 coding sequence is TGTGCCAGCAGGTCTGGACAGGACTATGAGCAGTTCTTC.

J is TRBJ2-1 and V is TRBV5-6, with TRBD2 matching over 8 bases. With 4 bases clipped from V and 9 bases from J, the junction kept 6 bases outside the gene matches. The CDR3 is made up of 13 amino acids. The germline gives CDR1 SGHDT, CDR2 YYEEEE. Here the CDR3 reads CASSPGGGIEQFF. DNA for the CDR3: TGTGCCAGCAGCCCGGGAGGGGGAATTGAGCAGTTCTTC.

The CDR3 bases are TGTGCCATCCGGAACAGGGGGCTTGAAGCTTTCTTT. Amino acids: CAIRNRGLEAFF. The rearrangement joins TRBV10-3 to TRBJ1-1; 9 nucleotides agree with TRBD1. Germline-derived CDR1 and CDR2 are ENHRY and SYGVKD. Trimming removed 8 bases from V and 7 bases from J; junction bases left unmatched: 5. The CDR3 has 12 residues.

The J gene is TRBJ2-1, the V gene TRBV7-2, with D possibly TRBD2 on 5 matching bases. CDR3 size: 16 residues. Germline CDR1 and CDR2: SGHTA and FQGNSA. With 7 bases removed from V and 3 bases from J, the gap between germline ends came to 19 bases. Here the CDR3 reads CASTLTSGLVYNEQFF. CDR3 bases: TGTGCCAGCACCCTGACTTCTGGACTCGTCTACAATGAGCAGTTCTTC. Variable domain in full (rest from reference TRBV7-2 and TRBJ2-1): GAGVSQSPSNKVTEKGKDVELRCDPISGHTALYWYRQSLGQGLEFLIYFQGNSAPDKSGLPSDRFSAERTGGSVSTLTIQRTQQEDSAVYLCASTLTSGLVYNEQFFGPGTRLTVL.

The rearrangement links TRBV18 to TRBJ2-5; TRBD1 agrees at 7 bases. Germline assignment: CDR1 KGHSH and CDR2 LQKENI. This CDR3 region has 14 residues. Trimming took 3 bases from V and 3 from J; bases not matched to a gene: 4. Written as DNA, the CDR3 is TGTGCCAGCTCACCGCCGGGACAGAAAGAGACCCAGTACTTC. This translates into CASSPPGQKETQYF.

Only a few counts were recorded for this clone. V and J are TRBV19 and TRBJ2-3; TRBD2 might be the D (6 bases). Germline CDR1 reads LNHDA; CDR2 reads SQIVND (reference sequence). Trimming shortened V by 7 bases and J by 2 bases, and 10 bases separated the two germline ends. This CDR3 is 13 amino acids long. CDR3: CASTRRDTDTQYF. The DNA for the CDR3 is TGTGCCAGTACTCGGCGGGACACAGATACGCAGTATTTT.